The rows below give T cell receptor beta chains drawn from one sample of a study of cytomegalovirus exposure and HLA in healthy donors. Here immunoSEQ multiplex PCR was the method, and the copy in TCRdb shows in-frame clones only, minus some. The sample shows approximately 71,000 clones, about 95% of them seen only once. Sequencing input: PBMCs. Every receptor here comes from a woman under 30 in good health and CMV-seronegative. Each CDR3 is given with its conserved first and last residue. D genes are given only for firm matches. Size values are once, few and many counts, or a class for expanded clones, and some rows have none.

CDR3 protein	CDR3 DNA	J gene	V gene	D gene	clone size
CASSYAGVRYNEQFF	TGTGCCAGCAGTTACGCGGGAGTTAGGTACAATGAGCAGTTCTTC	TRBJ2-1	TRBV6-5	TRBD2	.
CASSYSNSYEQYF	TGTGCCAGCAGTTACTCGAATAGTTACGAGCAGTACTTC	TRBJ2-7	TRBV6-6	.	.
CASSKRQGPNTGELFF	TGTGCCAGCAGCAAAAGACAGGGACCGAACACCGGGGAGCTGTTTTTT	TRBJ2-2	TRBV7-8	TRBD1	.
CASSQEGPDRRYEQYF	TGTGCCAGCAGCCAAGAAGGGCCAGACAGGAGGTACGAGCAGTACTTC	TRBJ2-7	TRBV14	.	.
CASSLWGETQYF	TGTGCCAGCAGTTTATGGGGCGAGACCCAGTACTTC	TRBJ2-5	TRBV27	.	.
CASSEGAGDSYNEQFF	TGCGCCAGCAGTGAGGGAGCGGGGGACTCCTACAATGAGCAGTTCTTC	TRBJ2-1	TRBV10-1	TRBD2	.
CASSLGGGEQFF	TGTGCCAGCAGCTTAGGGGGGGGCGAGCAGTTCTTC	TRBJ2-1	TRBV7-6	.	.
CAIRTSGTSTDTQYF	TGTGCCATCAGGACTAGCGGGACTAGCACAGATACGCAGTATTTT	TRBJ2-3	TRBV10-3	TRBD2	.
CASSTSSTQPQHF	TGTGCCAGCAGCACGAGCTCCACTCAGCCCCAGCATTTT	TRBJ1-5	TRBV14	.	.
CATSTGGVTEAFF	TGTGCCACCTCGACAGGGGGCGTCACTGAAGCTTTCTTT	TRBJ1-1	TRBV27	TRBD1	.
CASSQVSGQGNEQFF	TGCGCCAGCAGCCAAGTATCGGGACAGGGTAATGAGCAGTTCTTC	TRBJ2-1	TRBV4-1	TRBD1	.
CSVLVKGAPGEKLFF	TGCAGCGTCCTAGTAAAGGGGGCGCCGGGTGAAAAACTGTTTTTT	TRBJ1-4	TRBV29-1	TRBD1	.
CATSRDWAGGRFQPQHF	TGTGCCACCAGCAGAGATTGGGCAGGGGGAAGGTTTCAGCCCCAGCATTTT	TRBJ1-5	TRBV15	TRBD1	few
CASSYLGPSGADTQYF	TGTGCCAGCAGTTACTTGGGTCCTAGCGGCGCAGATACGCAGTATTTT	TRBJ2-3	TRBV6-6	TRBD2	.
CATSRPQGEAFF	TGTGCCACCAGCAGGCCACAGGGTGAAGCTTTCTTT	TRBJ1-1	TRBV15	.	.
CASSRTGGTEAFF	TGCGCCAGCAGCCGCACAGGGGGCACTGAAGCTTTCTTT	TRBJ1-1	TRBV4-1	TRBD1	.
CASSQGTGDYGYTF	TGTGCCAGCAGTCAGGGGACAGGGGATTATGGCTACACCTTC	TRBJ1-2	TRBV28	TRBD1	.
CASSPPPTGQGTYEQYF	TGTGCCAGCAGTCCGCCGCCGACAGGGCAAGGGACCTACGAGCAGTACTTC	TRBJ2-7	TRBV27	TRBD1	.